A selection of T cell receptor beta chains follows, all from one sample in a study of blood T cell repertoires in COVID-19. Sequencing was performed with immunoSEQ multiplex PCR; in TCRdb, only in-frame clones are kept and a portion is missing. Of 130,000 to 150,000 clones listed, about 90% are singletons. Sequences were obtained from peripheral blood. The origin of the receptors is a man over 45 with active or convalescent COVID-19. Each CDR3 is given with its conserved first and last residue. A D gene is named only where the DNA matches it firmly. Expanded clones get a size class; other rows say once, few or many, or leave the size out.

TRBV20-1,TRBD1,-,TRBJ1-5,CSASGQGAPNQPQHF,TGCAGTGCTAGTGGACAGGGGGCCCCCAATCAGCCCCAGCATTTT
TRBV10-3,TRBD1,-,TRBJ2-7,CAIKGTGGTYEQYF,TGTGCCATCAAGGGGACAGGGGGCACCTACGAGCAGTACTTC
TRBV5-1,-,-,TRBJ2-2,CASSPSSGLSTGELFF,TGCGCCAGCAGCCCAAGTTCGGGGTTGAGCACCGGGGAGCTGTTTTTT
TRBV7-8,TRBD1,once,TRBJ1-5,CASRQGASNQPQHF,TGTGCCAGCAGACAGGGGGCTAGCAATCAGCCCCAGCATTTT
TRBV19,TRBD1,-,TRBJ1-2,CASTVRGQGHSTF,TGTGCCAGTACCGTTAGGGGACAGGGCCACTCAACCTTC
TRBV9,TRBD1,few,TRBJ2-4,CASSVGGTGPKNIQYF,TGTGCCAGCAGCGTAGGGGGGACAGGGCCCAAAAACATTCAGTACTTC
TRBV6-5,-,-,TRBJ1-3,CASKQGSSGNTIYF,TGTGCCAGCAAACAGGGAAGTTCTGGAAACACCATATATTTT
TRBV11-2,-,-,TRBJ2-2,CASSLLASNTGELFF,TGTGCCAGCAGCTTACTTGCGTCTAACACCGGGGAGCTGTTTTTT
TRBV5-3,-,-,TRBJ1-2,CARRIDRNF,TGTGCCAGAAGAATTGACAGGAACTTC
TRBV24-1,-,-,TRBJ2-5,CATSDPRTVKETQYF,TGTGCCACCAGTGACCCAAGGACAGTAAAAGAGACCCAGTACTTC
TRBV28,-,-,TRBJ2-7,CASSGRLFYPSLEQYF,TGTGCCAGCAGCGGCCGACTCTTTTACCCCTCTCTCGAGCAGTACTTC
TRBV14,-,-,TRBJ1-2,CASSNNRDAYGYTF,TGTGCCAGCAGCAATAACAGGGACGCCTATGGCTACACCTTC
TRBV12-3/TRBV12-4,-,-,TRBJ2-5,CASSTTEKSAQYF,TGTGCCAGCAGTACGACAGAAAAGTCGGCCCAGTACTTC
TRBV3-1/TRBV3-2,TRBD1,-,TRBJ1-1,CASSRRDRNTEAFF,TGTGCCAGCAGCCGCCGGGACAGGAACACTGAAGCTTTCTTT
TRBV7-9,TRBD1,-,TRBJ1-4,CASTKTGGSNEKLFF,TGTGCCAGCACCAAGACAGGGGGCTCAAATGAAAAACTGTTTTTT
TRBV3-1/TRBV3-2,-,-,TRBJ1-4,CASSQDRSGLRYNNEKLFF,TGTGCCAGCAGCCAAGATCGGTCTGGGCTCCGTTACAATAATGAAAAACTGTTTTTT
TRBV18,-,-,TRBJ2-7,CASSPNTAREQYF,TGTGCCAGCTCACCAAATACAGCCCGCGAGCAGTACTTC
TRBV4-2,-,-,TRBJ2-7,CASSPKLVPSYEQYF,TGTGCCAGCAGCCCCAAACTCGTCCCCTCCTACGAGCAGTACTTC
TRBV9,-,-,TRBJ1-5,CASSNQGSSQPQHF,TGTGCCAGCAGCAACCAGGGAAGTAGCCAGCCCCAGCATTTT
TRBV18,-,-,TRBJ2-6,CASSPRSTGSGANVLTF,TGTGCCAGCTCACCGAGGTCCACTGGCTCTGGGGCCAACGTCCTGACTTTC
TRBV6-5,-,-,TRBJ1-1,CASSYEGTEAFF,TGTGCCAGCAGTTACGAGGGCACTGAAGCTTTCTTT
TRBV2,-,-,TRBJ2-2,CASRLTGNTGELFF,TGTGCCAGCAGGTTGACAGGGAACACCGGGGAGCTGTTTTTT
TRBV7-8,TRBD2,-,TRBJ2-1,CASSLLSGSANEQFF,TGTGCCAGCAGCTTACTTAGCGGGAGCGCCAATGAGCAGTTCTTC
TRBV28,TRBD2,-,TRBJ2-2,CASSFSGSAGELFF,TGTGCCAGCAGTTTCAGCGGGAGTGCCGGGGAGCTGTTTTTT
TRBV7-9,TRBD1,-,TRBJ2-7,CASEDRVGYEQYF,TGTGCGAGCGAAGACAGGGTTGGTTACGAGCAGTACTTC
TRBV12-3/TRBV12-4,-,-,TRBJ1-1,CASGKNSGTEAFF,TGTGCCAGCGGAAAGAACAGCGGCACTGAAGCTTTCTTT
TRBV29-1,-,-,TRBJ2-5,CSVEVGAQETQYF,TGCAGCGTTGAAGTAGGGGCGCAAGAGACCCAGTACTTC
TRBV6-4,TRBD2,-,TRBJ2-1,CASSESGGDYNEQFF,TGTGCCAGCAGTGAGAGCGGGGGTGACTACAATGAGCAGTTCTTC
TRBV7-3,TRBD2,-,TRBJ2-1,CASSLTGGRWDEQFF,TGTGCCAGCAGCTTAACGGGAGGGAGGTGGGATGAGCAGTTCTTC
TRBV6-5,TRBD1,-,TRBJ1-1,CASSYGTGSMNTEAFF,TGTGCCAGCAGTTACGGGACAGGCAGTATGAACACTGAAGCTTTCTTT
TRBV6-5,-,-,TRBJ2-1,CASTTTASSGNEQFF,TGTGCCAGCACCACTACTGCGAGCTCGGGGAATGAGCAGTTCTTC
TRBV4-3,-,-,TRBJ1-2,CASSQEFGGDGTYGYTF,TGCGCCAGCAGCCAAGAATTCGGCGGGGATGGGACCTATGGCTACACCTTC
TRBV7-3,-,-,TRBJ2-5,CASSHGTAVYQETQYF,TGTGCCAGCAGCCACGGGACTGCAGTATACCAAGAGACCCAGTACTTC
TRBV11-2,-,-,TRBJ2-7,CASSRAGHTYEQYF,TGTGCCAGCAGCAGAGCGGGACATACATACGAGCAGTACTTC
TRBV7-3,-,-,TRBJ2-7,CASSLANSYEQYF,TGTGCCAGCAGCTTAGCGAATTCCTACGAGCAGTACTTC
TRBV10-3,TRBD1,-,TRBJ2-3,CAIRGTGEHRNTQYF,TGTGCCATCAGGGGGACAGGGGAGCACAGAAATACGCAGTATTTT
TRBV19,-,-,TRBJ2-1,CASNSGTPGYNEQFF,TGTGCCAGCAACTCCGGGACACCAGGATACAATGAGCAGTTCTTC
TRBV6-5,-,once,TRBJ2-7,CASRAGAYEQYF,TGTGCCAGCCGGGCGGGGGCTTACGAGCAGTACTTC
TRBV24-1,TRBD2,-,TRBJ2-3,CATSDFPTSGKTDTQYF,TGTGCCACCAGTGATTTCCCGACTAGCGGGAAAACAGATACGCAGTATTTT
TRBV18,TRBD2,-,TRBJ2-1,CASSPLAGRDNEQFF,TGTGCCAGCTCACCACTAGCGGGAAGAGACAATGAGCAGTTCTTC
TRBV5-4,TRBD2,-,TRBJ2-7,CASSLDKTSGRIGEQYF,TGTGCCAGCAGCTTAGATAAGACTAGCGGGAGAATCGGCGAGCAGTACTTC
TRBV4-2,-,once,TRBJ2-2,CASSYGSTTGELFF,TGTGCCAGCAGCTATGGCTCAACCACCGGGGAGCTGTTTTTT
TRBV7-3,TRBD2,-,TRBJ2-3,CASSPQAGGSDTQYF,TGTGCCAGCAGCCCCCAAGCGGGAGGATCAGATACGCAGTATTTT
TRBV5-5,-,-,TRBJ2-7,CASSRAVTGSYEQYF,TGTGCCAGCAGCAGGGCGGTCACAGGCTCCTACGAGCAGTACTTC
TRBV25-1,-,-,TRBJ1-4,CASSIGDGGWTNEKLFF,TGTGCCAGCAGCATAGGGGACGGGGGTTGGACTAATGAAAAACTGTTTTTT
TRBV7-3,-,-,TRBJ2-1,CASSLFGNRAENEQFF,TGTGCCAGCAGCTTATTCGGAAACAGGGCGGAAAATGAGCAGTTCTTC
TRBV30,TRBD1,-,TRBJ1-5,CAWSVSRTGGSLSQPQHF,TGTGCCTGGAGTGTCTCCCGGACAGGGGGCTCCTTAAGTCAGCCCCAGCATTTT
TRBV28,-,-,TRBJ1-5,CASSLTGRNQPQHF,TGTGCCAGCAGTCTTACAGGGCGCAATCAGCCCCAGCATTTT
TRBV2,TRBD1,-,TRBJ2-3,CASTWTGGTDTQYF,TGTGCCAGCACCTGGACAGGGGGCACAGATACGCAGTATTTT
TRBV27,TRBD1,-,TRBJ1-6,CASRRDRGYFNSPLHF,TGTGCCAGCAGGAGGGACAGGGGTTACTTTAATTCACCCCTCCACTTT
TRBV29-1,-,-,TRBJ1-4,CSVVEGANEKLFF,TGCAGCGTTGTTGAAGGGGCTAATGAAAAACTGTTTTTT
TRBV5-6,TRBD2,-,TRBJ2-1,CASSFTSGSYKANEQFF,TGTGCCAGCAGCTTTACTAGCGGGAGTTACAAGGCCAATGAGCAGTTCTTC
TRBV7-2,-,few,TRBJ1-5,CASSPGYQGGQSQHF,TGTGCCAGCAGCCCAGGGTACCAAGGGGGTCAATCCCAGCATTTT
TRBV6-5,TRBD2,-,TRBJ2-1,CASSYSGKDNEQFF,TGTGCCAGCAGTTACAGCGGGAAGGACAATGAGCAGTTCTTC
TRBV11-2,-,-,TRBJ2-1,CASSRTLTGGDEQFF,TGTGCCAGCAGTCGTACACTAACGGGGGGCGATGAGCAGTTCTTC